This TCR beta chain is from a study of T cell responses to AZD1222 COVID-19 vaccine. The method was immunoSEQ multiplex PCR; TCRdb's version includes in-frame clones alone and lacks a portion of them. The sample has 60,000 to 80,000 clones, around 90% seen once; the top ten hold roughly 5%. V shed 2 bases and J shed 4 bases, with 15 bases lying between them. The CDR3 contains 16 residues. The clonotype originates from an adult in good health. Source: peripheral blood, taken on day 0 of AZD1222 vaccination. The chain couples TRBV6-7 to TRBJ2-1; D is uncertain. TRBV6-7 is placed among ORFs of uncertain function. In DNA form, the CDR3 reads TGTGCCAGCAGTTACAACTACCCGACCGTTTACAATGAGCAGTTCTTC. Its protein product is CASSYNYPTVYNEQFF.